The rows below give T cell receptor beta chains drawn from one sample of a study of regulatory T cells in long-lasting Graves disease. MiXCR, applied by TCRdb to the multiplex PCR reads, yields one record per CDR3 protein. The sample shows 240,000 or so distinct CDR3 sequences, about 19% of them seen only once. Here the sequenced sample was peripheral blood mononuclear cells (PBMCs), taken at new diagnosis, from a patient treated with antithyroid drugs. These TCRs come from a female donor with Graves disease. Both conserved end residues are part of each CDR3. For some rows the clone size is stated as once, few or many, or as a class when expanded; others skip it.

clone size	V gene	J gene	CDR3 protein
many	TRBV9	TRBJ1-2	CASSTYTGWGGVSSNYGYTF
many	TRBV7-9	TRBJ2-7	CASSPWGVSYEQYF
many	TRBV29-1	TRBJ2-2	CSVEVSTGVANTGELFF
many	TRBV3-1	TRBJ1-1	CASSQGTGRGFTEAFF
many	TRBV5-4	TRBJ2-2	CGYTGAGAELNTGELFF
few	TRBV6-1	TRBJ2-2	CASSGTNTGELFF
many	TRBV20-1	TRBJ1-2	CSAWDSTGGYTF
many	TRBV27	TRBJ2-1	CASSPKPSGGYYNEQFF
many	TRBV12-3/TRBV12-4	TRBJ2-7	CASSLPGPSYEQYF
few	TRBV10-3	TRBJ2-3	CAIRTVTDTQYF
.	TRBV7-6	TRBJ1-1	CASSPGFGARTEAFF